A selection of T cell receptor beta chains follows, all from one sample in a study of shared clonotypes between healthy human individuals. Here immunoSEQ multiplex PCR was the method, and the copy in TCRdb shows in-frame clones only, minus some. The profile shows around 1,900,000 clones, roughly 93% of them singletons. The source material was naive CD8+ T cells from PBMCs. These receptors all come from a young man in good health. Some clones in this sample may be carry-over from other donors' samples. Both conserved end residues are part of each CDR3. D genes are given only for firm matches. Only some rows state a clone size, as once, few, many or a class for expanded clones.

size,J,D,V,CDR3,DNA
.,TRBJ1-2,.,TRBV30,CAWSDGPLSNGYTF,TGTGCCTGGAGCGACGGGCCTCTCTCTAATGGCTACACCTTC
few,TRBJ2-2,.,TRBV7-6,CASSARPGLANTGELFF,TGTGCCAGCAGCGCGAGACCGGGACTGGCGAACACCGGGGAGCTGTTTTTT
.,TRBJ1-4,.,TRBV30,CAWSAQGSGGEKLFF,TGTGCCTGGAGTGCCCAGGGGAGTGGAGGTGAAAAACTGTTTTTT
few,TRBJ1-1,.,TRBV30,CAWRGRMNTEAFF,TGTGCCTGGAGGGGACGGATGAACACTGAAGCTTTCTTT
once,TRBJ1-2,.,TRBV6-5,CASSLTGRSYGYTF,TGTGCCAGCAGTCTCACAGGGAGGAGCTATGGCTACACCTTC
.,TRBJ1-2,.,TRBV7-9,CASSLESEVYGYTF,TGTGCCAGCAGCTTAGAGTCAGAAGTCTATGGCTACACCTTC
.,TRBJ2-5,.,TRBV25-1,CASSESETQYF,TGTGCCAGCAGTGAAAGTGAGACCCAGTACTTC
.,TRBJ2-5,TRBD2,TRBV7-9,CASSLWREPNQETQYF,TGTGCCAGCAGCTTATGGCGGGAGCCAAACCAAGAGACCCAGTACTTC
once,TRBJ2-7,.,TRBV7-9,CASSLASSGFNEQYF,TGTGCCAGCAGCTTAGCTTCTTCAGGGTTCAACGAGCAGTACTTC
.,TRBJ2-7,.,TRBV6-1,CASSSDSYEQYF,TGTGCCAGCTCCTCTGATTCCTACGAGCAGTACTTC
.,TRBJ2-1,.,TRBV18,CASSPQDYYNEQFF,TGTGCCAGCTCACCCCAAGACTACTACAATGAGCAGTTCTTC
once,TRBJ2-5,TRBD2,TRBV2,CASSEGRGAGETQYF,TGTGCCAGCAGTGAAGGGCGGGGGGCAGGAGAGACCCAGTACTTC
.,TRBJ2-7,.,TRBV12-2,CASRLGRTGIHYEQYF,TGTGCAAGTCGCTTAGGGAGGACAGGCATTCACTACGAGCAGTACTTC
.,TRBJ2-3,.,TRBV7-2,CASSVGATWVADTQYF,TGTGCCAGCTCTGTGGGGGCGACCTGGGTCGCAGATACGCAGTATTTT
.,TRBJ2-3,.,TRBV5-1,CASRLSPDTQYF,TGCGCCAGCAGGTTGAGCCCCGATACGCAGTATTTT
once,TRBJ2-3,.,TRBV27,CASSSDGWTDTQYF,TGTGCCAGCAGTTCGGACGGGTGGACAGATACGCAGTATTTT
.,TRBJ2-2,.,TRBV2,CASTPDTGELFF,TGTGCCAGCACCCCTGACACCGGGGAGCTGTTTTTT
.,TRBJ1-1,.,TRBV28,CASSLPRVPTEAFF,TGTGCCAGCAGTTTACCAAGGGTACCCACTGAAGCTTTCTTT
.,TRBJ2-7,.,TRBV5-5,CASSLGIGVGYEQYF,TGTGCCAGCAGCTTGGGTATAGGAGTGGGCTACGAGCAGTACTTC
.,TRBJ2-2,.,TRBV15,CATSIAVNLGELFF,TGTGCCACCAGCATAGCGGTAAATTTGGGGGAGCTGTTTTTT
once,TRBJ2-7,TRBD1,TRBV27,CASRPLTGGDEQYF,TGTGCCAGCAGACCACTGACAGGGGGCGACGAGCAGTACTTC
.,TRBJ2-1,.,TRBV7-9,CASSLERMGEIF,TGTGCCAGCAGCTTAGAAAGAATGGGGGAGATCTTC
few,TRBJ1-5,.,TRBV19,CASSIGTADNQPQHF,TGTGCCAGTAGTATAGGAACAGCGGACAATCAGCCCCAGCATTTT
.,TRBJ2-7,.,TRBV7-9,CASSLAAGEQYF,TGTGCCAGCAGCTTAGCCGCCGGCGAGCAGTACTTC
.,TRBJ1-1,.,TRBV27,CASSLMRTNTEAFF,TGTGCCAGCAGTTTAATGAGGACAAACACTGAAGCTTTCTTT
.,TRBJ2-1,.,TRBV5-1,CASSSNGFPRNEQFF,TGCGCCAGCAGCTCCAACGGCTTCCCCCGCAATGAGCAGTTCTTC
.,TRBJ2-7,.,TRBV27,CASSLGLSYEQYF,TGTGCCAGCAGTTTGGGACTCTCCTACGAGCAGTACTTC
.,TRBJ2-6,.,TRBV27,CASSLRSGANVLTF,TGTGCCAGCAGTTTGAGGTCTGGGGCCAACGTCCTGACTTTC
.,TRBJ1-1,.,TRBV10-3,CAISDGLEAFF,TGTGCCATCAGTGACGGCCTTGAAGCTTTCTTT
.,TRBJ2-1,TRBD2,TRBV5-6,CASDFSGLRNEQFF,TGTGCCAGCGATTTTAGCGGGCTCCGGAATGAGCAGTTCTTC
.,TRBJ2-1,TRBD2,TRBV28,CASSPRTSGPPGNEQFF,TGTGCCAGCAGTCCCCGGACTAGCGGACCCCCGGGGAATGAGCAGTTCTTC
.,TRBJ1-2,TRBD1,TRBV5-1,CASGPGGADGYTF,TGCGCCAGCGGCCCAGGGGGGGCGGATGGCTACACCTTC
.,TRBJ1-2,.,TRBV13,CASSPGVGSYGYTF,TGTGCCAGCAGTCCCGGGGTAGGGAGCTATGGCTACACCTTC
once,TRBJ1-1,TRBD1,TRBV4-1,CASSQGTGLDTEAFF,TGCGCCAGCAGCCAGGGGACAGGGTTGGACACTGAAGCTTTCTTT
.,TRBJ1-2,.,TRBV19,CASSIPNLANYGYTF,TGTGCCAGTAGTATTCCCAACCTGGCCAACTATGGCTACACCTTC
.,TRBJ2-5,.,TRBV7-3,CASSLRAEETQYF,TGTGCCAGCAGCTTACGGGCCGAAGAGACCCAGTACTTC
.,TRBJ2-7,.,TRBV9,CASSVGAGSMYEQYF,TGTGCCAGCAGCGTAGGGGCGGGATCCATGTACGAGCAGTACTTC
.,TRBJ2-1,TRBD2,TRBV27,CASSLAGGWSYNEQFF,TGTGCCAGCAGTTTGGCGGGAGGGTGGTCCTACAATGAGCAGTTCTTC
.,TRBJ2-1,.,TRBV5-6,CASSLGAGEQFF,TGTGCCAGCAGCTTGGGGGCAGGGGAGCAGTTCTTC
once,TRBJ2-5,.,TRBV6-5,CASSYSTGLRETQYF,TGTGCCAGCAGTTACAGTACAGGGCTTAGGGAGACCCAGTACTTC
.,TRBJ2-7,.,TRBV30,CAWVVGYEQYF,TGTGCCTGGGTGGTGGGCTACGAGCAGTACTTC
.,TRBJ2-1,TRBD2,TRBV5-4,CASSRGGPNDEQFF,TGTGCCAGCAGCCGCGGGGGGCCCAATGATGAGCAGTTCTTC
.,TRBJ2-7,TRBD2,TRBV18,CASSPPGLAGVSYEQYF,TGTGCCAGCTCACCACCGGGACTAGCGGGGGTCTCCTACGAGCAGTACTTC
.,TRBJ1-5,.,TRBV27,CASSLGAPGWPQHF,TGTGCCAGCAGTTTAGGGGCCCCCGGGTGGCCCCAGCATTTT
.,TRBJ2-7,.,TRBV4-3,CASSQAATGLSSYEQYF,TGCGCCAGCAGCCAAGCCGCGACAGGTTTAAGCTCCTACGAGCAGTACTTC
.,TRBJ2-7,.,TRBV7-3,CASSLTGAYEQYF,TGTGCCAGCAGCTTAACAGGCGCGTACGAGCAGTACTTC
.,TRBJ2-7,.,TRBV7-8,CASSLGPTIYEQYF,TGTGCCAGCAGCTTAGGGCCTACCATCTACGAGCAGTACTTC
once,TRBJ1-1,.,TRBV19,CASTLGIWLSTEAFF,TGTGCCAGTACTCTCGGGATTTGGCTCAGCACTGAAGCTTTCTTT
.,TRBJ2-7,.,TRBV19,CASSIAKLPGIYEQYF,TGTGCCAGTAGTATAGCGAAGCTTCCGGGGATCTACGAGCAGTACTTC
.,TRBJ2-3,.,TRBV27,CASSQAADTQYF,TGTGCCAGCAGCCAGGCCGCAGATACGCAGTATTTT
.,TRBJ1-2,.,TRBV4-2,CASSQEDGQNYGYTF,TGTGCCAGCAGCCAAGAGGACGGACAGAACTATGGCTACACCTTC
.,TRBJ2-1,.,TRBV7-9,CASIEGGYEQFF,TGTGCCAGCATCGAAGGAGGATATGAGCAGTTCTTC
.,TRBJ1-2,TRBD1,TRBV5-8,CASSNETGGEGDYGYTF,TGTGCCAGCAGCAATGAGACAGGGGGCGAGGGTGACTATGGCTACACCTTC
once,TRBJ2-1,.,TRBV5-5,CASSSPREMRNEQFF,TGTGCCAGCAGCTCCCCGCGGGAAATGCGGAATGAGCAGTTCTTC
.,TRBJ1-5,.,TRBV4-3,CASSQDISSNQPQHF,TGCGCCAGCAGCCAAGATATCTCCAGCAATCAGCCCCAGCATTTT
once,TRBJ2-7,TRBD1,TRBV19,CASSSRQGHYEQYF,TGTGCCAGTAGCAGCCGACAGGGGCATTACGAGCAGTACTTC
few,TRBJ1-1,.,TRBV30,CAWRPIPGLLGRKDTEAFF,TGTGCCTGGAGACCCATCCCGGGACTCCTCGGACGGAAAGACACTGAAGCTTTCTTT